This TCR beta chain is from a study of blood T cell repertoires in COVID-19. This CDR3 is built from 18 residues. J was trimmed by 4 bases and V by 0 bases; bases with no gene match: 8. CDR1 and CDR2 (germline): LNHDA, SQIVND (reference sequence). The assay was immunoSEQ multiplex PCR, and TCRdb's table has in-frame clones only and misses some. The data show about 100,000 clones, more than 85% seen once. This clone has only one observation. The sequence came from a man aged 60-69 years with acute or convalescent COVID-19. The sequencing input was peripheral blood. The chain couples TRBV19 to TRBJ2-3; 12 bases line up with TRBD2. The CDR3 DNA follows: TGTGCCAGTAGTATAGACAGACTAGCGGGAGATAGTTCAGATACGCAGTATTTT. Protein product: CASSIDRLAGDSSDTQYF.